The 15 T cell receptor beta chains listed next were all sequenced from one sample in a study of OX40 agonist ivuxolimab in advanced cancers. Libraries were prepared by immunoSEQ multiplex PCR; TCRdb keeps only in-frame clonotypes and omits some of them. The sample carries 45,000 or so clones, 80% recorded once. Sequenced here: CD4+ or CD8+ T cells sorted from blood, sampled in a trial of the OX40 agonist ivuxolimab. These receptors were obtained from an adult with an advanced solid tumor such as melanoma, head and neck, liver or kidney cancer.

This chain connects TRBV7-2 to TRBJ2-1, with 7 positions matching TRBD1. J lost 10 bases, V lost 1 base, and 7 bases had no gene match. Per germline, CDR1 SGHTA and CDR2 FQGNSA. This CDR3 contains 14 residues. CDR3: CASSLGPTGMEQFF. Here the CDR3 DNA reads TGTGCCAGCAGCTTAGGTCCGACAGGGATGGAGCAGTTCTTC.

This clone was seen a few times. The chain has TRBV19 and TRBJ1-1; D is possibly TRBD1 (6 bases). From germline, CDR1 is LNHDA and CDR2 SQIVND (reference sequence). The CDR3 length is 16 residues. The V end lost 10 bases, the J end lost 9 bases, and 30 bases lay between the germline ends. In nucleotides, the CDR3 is TGTGCCACCACGAACGCCCGGGGACAAAACCTGGTGAAAGCTTTCTTT. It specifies CATTNARGQNLVKAFF.

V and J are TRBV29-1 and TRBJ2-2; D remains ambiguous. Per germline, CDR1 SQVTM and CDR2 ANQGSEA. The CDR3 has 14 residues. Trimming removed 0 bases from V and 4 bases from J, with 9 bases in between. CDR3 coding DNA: TGCAGCGTTGAAGATCTGAAGTTCACCGGGGAGCTGTTTTTT. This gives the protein CSVEDLKFTGELFF.

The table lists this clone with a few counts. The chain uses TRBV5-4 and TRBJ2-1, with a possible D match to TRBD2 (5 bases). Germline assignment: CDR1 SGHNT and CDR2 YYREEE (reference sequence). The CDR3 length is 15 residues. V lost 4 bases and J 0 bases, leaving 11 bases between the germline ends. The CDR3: CASSQRSSSYNEQFF. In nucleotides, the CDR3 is TGTGCCAGCAGCCAGCGGTCGAGCTCCTACAATGAGCAGTTCTTC.

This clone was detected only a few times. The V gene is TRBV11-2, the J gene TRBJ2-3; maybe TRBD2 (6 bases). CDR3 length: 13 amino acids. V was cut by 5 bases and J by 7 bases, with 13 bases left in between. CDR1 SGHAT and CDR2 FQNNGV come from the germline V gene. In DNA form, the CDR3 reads TGTGCCAGCAGCCCCATAGGGAGGAATACGCAGTATTTT. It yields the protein CASSPIGRNTQYF. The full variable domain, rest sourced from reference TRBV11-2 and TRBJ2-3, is EAGVAQSPRYKIIEKRQSVAFWCNPISGHATLYWYQQILGQGPKLLIQFQNNGVVDDSQLPKDRFSAERLKGVDSTLKIQPAKLEDSAVYLCASSPIGRNTQYFGPGTRLTVL.

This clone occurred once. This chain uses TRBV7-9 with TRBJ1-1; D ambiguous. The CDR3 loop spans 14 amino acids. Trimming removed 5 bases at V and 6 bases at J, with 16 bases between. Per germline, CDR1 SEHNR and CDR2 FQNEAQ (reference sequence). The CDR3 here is CASSPFNNRAEAFF. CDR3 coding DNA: TGTGCCAGCAGCCCTTTTAATAACCGCGCTGAAGCTTTCTTT.

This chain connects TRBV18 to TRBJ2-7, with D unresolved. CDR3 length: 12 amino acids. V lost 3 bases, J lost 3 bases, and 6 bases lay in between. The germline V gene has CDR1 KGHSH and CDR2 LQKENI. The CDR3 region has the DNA TGTGCCAGCTCACCTGTGGGCTACGAGCAGTACTTC. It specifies CASSPVGYEQYF. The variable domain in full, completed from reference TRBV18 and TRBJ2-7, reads NAGVMQNPRHLVRRRGQEARLRCSPMKGHSHVYWYRQLPEEGLKFMVYLQKENIIDESGMPKERFSAEFPKEGPSILRIQQVVRGDSAAYFCASSPVGYEQYFGPGTRLTVT.

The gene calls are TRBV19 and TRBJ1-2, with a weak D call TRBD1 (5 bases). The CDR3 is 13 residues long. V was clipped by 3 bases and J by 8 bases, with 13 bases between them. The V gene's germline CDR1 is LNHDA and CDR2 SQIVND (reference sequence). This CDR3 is CASSIPGADGYTF. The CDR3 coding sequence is TGTGCCAGTAGTATTCCCGGGGCGGACGGCTACACCTTC.

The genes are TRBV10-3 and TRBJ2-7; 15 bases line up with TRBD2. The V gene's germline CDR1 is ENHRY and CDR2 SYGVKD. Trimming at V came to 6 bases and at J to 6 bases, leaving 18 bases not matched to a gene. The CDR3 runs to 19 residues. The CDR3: CAISGSGGLAGGVSSEQYF. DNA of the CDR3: TGTGCCATCAGCGGATCAGGGGGACTAGCGGGAGGAGTTTCTTCCGAGCAGTACTTC.

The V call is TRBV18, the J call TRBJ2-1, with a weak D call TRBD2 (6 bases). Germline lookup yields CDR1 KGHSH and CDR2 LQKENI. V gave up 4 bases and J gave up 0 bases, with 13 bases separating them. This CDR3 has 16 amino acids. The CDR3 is CASSRGERASYNEQFF. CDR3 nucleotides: TGTGCCAGCTCACGAGGAGAGCGGGCCTCCTACAATGAGCAGTTCTTC. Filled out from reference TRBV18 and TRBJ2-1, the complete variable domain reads NAGVMQNPRHLVRRRGQEARLRCSPMKGHSHVYWYRQLPEEGLKFMVYLQKENIIDESGMPKERFSAEFPKEGPSILRIQQVVRGDSAAYFCASSRGERASYNEQFFGPGTRLTVL.

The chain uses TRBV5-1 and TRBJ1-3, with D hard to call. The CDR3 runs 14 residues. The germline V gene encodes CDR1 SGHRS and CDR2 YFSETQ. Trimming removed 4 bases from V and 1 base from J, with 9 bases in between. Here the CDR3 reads CASSAVGSGNTIYF. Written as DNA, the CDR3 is TGCGCCAGCAGCGCTGTCGGTTCTGGAAACACCATATATTTT.

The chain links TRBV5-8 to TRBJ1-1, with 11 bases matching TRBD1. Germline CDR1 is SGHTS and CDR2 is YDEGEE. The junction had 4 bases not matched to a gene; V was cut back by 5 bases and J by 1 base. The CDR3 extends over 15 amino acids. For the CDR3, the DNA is TGTGCCAGCAGGAAGGACAGGGGGCGGAACACTGAAGCTTTCTTT. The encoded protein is CASRKDRGRNTEAFF.

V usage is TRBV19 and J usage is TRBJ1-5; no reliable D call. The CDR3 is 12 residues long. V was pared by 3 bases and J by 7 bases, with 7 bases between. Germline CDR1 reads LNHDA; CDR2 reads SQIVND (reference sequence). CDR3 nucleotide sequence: TGTGCCAGTAGTATGTACCGACAGCCCCAGCATTTT. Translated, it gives CASSMYRQPQHF.

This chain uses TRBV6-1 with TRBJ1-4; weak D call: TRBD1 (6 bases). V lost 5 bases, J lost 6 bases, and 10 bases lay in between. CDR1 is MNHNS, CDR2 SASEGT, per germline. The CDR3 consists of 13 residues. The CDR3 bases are TGTGCCAGCAGTTTGGACAGAGATGAAAAACTGTTTTTT. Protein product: CASSLDRDEKLFF.

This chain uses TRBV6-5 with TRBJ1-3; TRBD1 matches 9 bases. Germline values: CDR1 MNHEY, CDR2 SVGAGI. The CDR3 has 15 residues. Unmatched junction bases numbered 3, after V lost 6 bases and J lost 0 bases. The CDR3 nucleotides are TGTGCCAGCAGCGGACAGGGGATCTCTGGAAACACCATATATTTT. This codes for CASSGQGISGNTIYF.